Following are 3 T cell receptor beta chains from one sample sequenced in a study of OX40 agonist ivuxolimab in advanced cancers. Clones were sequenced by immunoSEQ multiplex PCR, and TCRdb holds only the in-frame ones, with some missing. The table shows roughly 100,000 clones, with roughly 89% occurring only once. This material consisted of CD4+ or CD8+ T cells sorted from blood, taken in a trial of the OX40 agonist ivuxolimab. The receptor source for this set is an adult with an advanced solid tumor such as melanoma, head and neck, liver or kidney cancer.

CDR3: CAWSASYEQYF. CDR3 sequence (DNA): TGTGCCTGGAGTGCCTCTTACGAGCAGTACTTC. The chain couples TRBV30 to TRBJ2-7, with D uncertain. Trimming stripped 1 base from V and 4 bases from J, with 5 bases between. CDR3 size: 11 residues. Per germline, CDR1 GTSNPN and CDR2 SVGIG (reference sequence).

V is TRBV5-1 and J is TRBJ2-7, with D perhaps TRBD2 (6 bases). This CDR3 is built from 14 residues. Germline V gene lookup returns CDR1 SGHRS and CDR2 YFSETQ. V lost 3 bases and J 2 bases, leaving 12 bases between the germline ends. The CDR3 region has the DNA TGCGCCAGCAGCTCCAGCGGGCAGCCCTACGAGCAGTACTTC. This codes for CASSSSGQPYEQYF. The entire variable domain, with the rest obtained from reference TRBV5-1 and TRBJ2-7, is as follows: KAGVTQTPRYLIKTRGQQVTLSCSPISGHRSVSWYQQTPGQGLQFLFEYFSETQRNKGNFPGRFSGRQFSNSRSEMNVSTLELGDSALYLCASSSSGQPYEQYFGPGTRLTVT.

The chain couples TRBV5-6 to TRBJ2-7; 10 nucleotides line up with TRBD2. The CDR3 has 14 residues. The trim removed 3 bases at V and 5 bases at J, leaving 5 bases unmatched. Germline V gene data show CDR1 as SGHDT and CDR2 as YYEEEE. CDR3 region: CASSSTSGLDEQYF. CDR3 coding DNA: TGTGCCAGCAGCTCGACTAGCGGGTTGGACGAGCAGTACTTC.